Shown below are 17 T cell receptor beta chains from a single sample sequenced in a study of blood T cell repertoires in COVID-19. Assay used: immunoSEQ multiplex PCR; TCRdb lists only in-frame clones, some missing. Here the sample spans about 100,000 clones, roughly 89% being singletons. Sequences were obtained from peripheral blood. The receptors shown here come from a man between 65 and 85 years old with acute or convalescent COVID-19.

In its sample, this clone was seen once. The chain recombines TRBV6-5 with TRBJ2-7; TRBD1 might be the D (5 bases). From germline, CDR1 is MNHEY and CDR2 SVGAGI. This CDR3 comprises 16 residues. V lost 2 bases, J lost 2 bases, and 16 bases lay in between. This CDR3 is CASSYTSQGYTYEQYF. The CDR3 DNA reads as TGTGCCAGCAGTTACACCTCCCAGGGTTACACCTACGAGCAGTACTTC.

The chain couples TRBV19 to TRBJ1-5, with D unclear. This CDR3 has 14 amino acids. Germline values: CDR1 LNHDA, CDR2 SQIVND (reference sequence). Trimming removed 3 bases from V and 0 bases from J, with 6 bases in between. CDR3 sequence (DNA): TGTGCCAGTAGTATTGTTAATAGCAATCAGCCCCAGCATTTT. Translating it yields CASSIVNSNQPQHF.

This clone showed up just once. The sample has other DNA sequences that encode this CDR3 too. The rearrangement links TRBV5-1 to TRBJ1-1, with 8 bases fitting TRBD1. Germline trimming cut 4 bases from V and 2 bases from J; bases unmatched to any gene: 4. The CDR3 totals 14 residues. The germline CDR1 and CDR2 sequences are SGHRS and YFSETQ. This chain's CDR3 is CASSRTGGNTEAFF. The CDR3 DNA follows: TGCGCCAGCAGCAGAACAGGGGGTAACACTGAAGCTTTCTTT. Complete variable domain (other parts from reference TRBV5-1 and TRBJ1-1): KAGVTQTPRYLIKTRGQQVTLSCSPISGHRSVSWYQQTPGQGLQFLFEYFSETQRNKGNFPGRFSGRQFSNSRSEMNVSTLELGDSALYLCASSRTGGNTEAFFGQGTRLTVV.

The CDR3 DNA is TGTGCCAGCAGCTTAACCGGTGTCGCATACGAGCAGTACTTC. It specifies CASSLTGVAYEQYF. The chain carries TRBV7-9 and TRBJ2-7, with D unclear. CDR3 length: 14 residues. The V end lost 2 bases, the J end lost 4 bases, and 12 bases lay between the germline ends. Germline V gene sequence: CDR1 SEHNR, CDR2 FQNEAQ (reference sequence).

The CDR3 DNA follows: TGCGCCAGCAGCCCGGGACAGGAGTATGGCTACACCTTC. It translates to CASSPGQEYGYTF. The J gene is TRBJ1-2, the V gene TRBV5-1, with 8 bases matching TRBD1. V lost 4 bases and J lost 5; bases outside the gene matches: 4. The CDR3 is 13 residues long. CDR1 SGHRS and CDR2 YFSETQ come from the germline V gene.

The V call is TRBV11-2, the J call TRBJ2-1, with unresolved D. This CDR3 has 12 residues. With 5 bases removed from V and 9 bases from J, the gap between germline ends came to 11 bases. CDR1 is SGHAT and CDR2 is FQNNGV in the germline V gene. CDR3: CASSASSSEQFF. Written as DNA, the CDR3 is TGTGCCAGCAGCGCCAGTTCCAGTGAGCAGTTCTTC.

The J gene is TRBJ1-2, the V gene TRBV7-2, with a weak D call TRBD1 (6 bases). In germline, CDR1 is SGHTA, CDR2 FQGNSA. The V end was cut by 5 bases, the J end by 3 bases, with 16 bases between. This CDR3 region has 15 residues. The CDR3 DNA is TGTGCCAGCAGCCCGGACAGCCGGTCTCACTATGGCTACACCTTC. Amino acids: CASSPDSRSHYGYTF.

This clone has a single count. DNA of the CDR3: TGTGCCAGCAGTATGGCGACAGGGGGCGCGTCCAAAAACATTCAGTACTTC. Its translation is CASSMATGGASKNIQYF. The V and J genes are TRBV7-9 and TRBJ2-4; TRBD1 matches 10 bases. This CDR3 has 17 amino acids. V trimming: 6 bases; J trimming: 2 bases; junction bases outside the gene matches: 10. CDR1 and CDR2 from the germline V gene are SEHNR and FQNEAQ (reference sequence).

V is TRBV7-9 and J is TRBJ1-6; the D gene is possibly TRBD1 (6 bases). The CDR3 loop spans 13 amino acids. Trimming took 7 bases from V and 9 from J, leaving 13 bases between them. Germline V lookup: CDR1 SEHNR, CDR2 FQNEAQ (reference sequence). CDR3 protein: CASKAGAGSPLHF. Written as DNA, the CDR3 is TGTGCCAGCAAAGCGGGGGCGGGTTCACCCCTCCACTTT.

This sequence joins TRBV10-3 and TRBJ1-1; D remains ambiguous. The germline V and J ends were trimmed by 3 bases and 0 bases, with 14 bases remaining between them. CDR1 ENHRY and CDR2 SYGVKD come from the germline V gene. The CDR3 has 16 residues. CDR3: CAISEGTGGMNTEAFF. The CDR3 coding sequence is TGTGCCATCAGTGAAGGAACCGGAGGGATGAACACTGAAGCTTTCTTT.

This chain connects TRBV19 to TRBJ1-3, with unresolved D. The CDR3 extends over 10 amino acids. Per germline, CDR1 LNHDA and CDR2 SQIVND (reference sequence). V shed 4 bases and J shed 10 bases, with 5 bases lying between them. This chain's CDR3 is CASSTQTIYF. As DNA, the CDR3 is TGTGCCAGTAGTACCCAAACCATATATTTT.

V is TRBV3-1 (or the pseudogene TRBV3-2) and J is TRBJ2-1, with D maybe TRBD2 (5 bases). The CDR3 sequence is 18 residues long. The germline V gene has CDR1 LGHDT and CDR2 YNNKEL (reference sequence). V was trimmed by 1 base and J by 0 bases, leaving 16 bases between them. CDR3 protein: CASSQVFTRRSSYNEQFF. In DNA form, the CDR3 reads TGTGCCAGCAGCCAAGTTTTCACTAGGAGGAGCTCCTACAATGAGCAGTTCTTC.

The chain carries TRBV11-3 and TRBJ2-1; tentatively, D is TRBD1 (6 bases). The V end was cut by 5 bases, the J end by 4 bases, with 12 bases between. This CDR3 is built from 14 residues. Germline V lookup: CDR1 SGHNT, CDR2 YENEEA. This chain's CDR3 is CASSLGHSYNEQFF. The CDR3 coding sequence is TGTGCCAGCAGCCTGGGACACTCGTACAATGAGCAGTTCTTC.

The rearrangement joins TRBV27 to TRBJ1-3; D ambiguous. The CDR3 sequence is 14 residues long. With 5 bases removed from V and 0 bases from J, the gap between germline ends came to 8 bases. The germline gives CDR1 MNHEY, CDR2 SMNVEV (reference sequence). The CDR3, as DNA: TGTGCCAGCAGTCTCTCCAGCTCTGGAAACACCATATATTTT. Protein: CASSLSSSGNTIYF.

CDR3 sequence reads: CASSLVQDRKFYEQYF. The CDR3 region has the DNA TGTGCCAGCAGCTTAGTTCAGGACAGGAAGTTCTACGAGCAGTACTTC. The chain uses TRBV11-2 and TRBJ2-7; 7 nucleotides align to TRBD1. This CDR3 contains 16 residues. V shed 1 base and J 3 bases; nucleotides not matched to a gene: 9. The germline V gene has CDR1 SGHAT and CDR2 FQNNGV.

This clone was detected only once. V is TRBV2 and J is TRBJ1-2; 7 nucleotides agree with TRBD1. Germline V gene sequence: CDR1 SNHLY, CDR2 FYNNEI. The CDR3 extends over 16 amino acids. J gave up 2 bases and V 0 bases, and 6 bases lay outside the gene matches. The DNA for the CDR3 is TGTGCCAGCAGTGAAGCTTTACAGGGGTTAAACTATGGCTACACCTTC. It yields the protein CASSEALQGLNYGYTF.

The V and J genes are TRBV11-3 and TRBJ2-7, with 8 bases aligning to TRBD1. The germline V gene has CDR1 SGHNT and CDR2 YENEEA. V lost 5 bases to trimming and J lost 4 bases; unmatched junction nucleotides: 4. The CDR3 contains 13 residues. CDR3 in amino acids: CASSDRGRYEQYF. The DNA for the CDR3 is TGTGCCAGCAGCGACAGGGGCAGGTACGAGCAGTACTTC.